One and the same sample provided the 6 T cell receptor beta chains below, sequenced in a study of blood T cells in healthy people across ages. Primed by a sample-barcoded 5' primer and a J-beta primer mix, a second PCR proceeded for 7 to 11 cycles. MiXCR was run by TCRdb on the 5' RACE reads, yielding one entry per CDR3 protein. This sample carries some 1.1 million distinct CDR3 sequences, under 40% of them seen once, and the ten largest clones take around 13%. The sequenced sample consisted of blood. The origin of the receptors is a man aged 18 to 30 in good health.

CDR3 nucleotides: TGCAGTGCTAGCGGGGGGGGGGCCGATTTCTCTGGAAACACCATATATTTT. It specifies CSASGGGADFSGNTIYF. This rearrangement joins TRBV20-1 to TRBJ1-3, with D perhaps matching TRBD1 (6 bases). The CDR3 is 17 amino acids. V gave up 3 bases and J gave up 0 bases, with 18 bases separating them. In germline, CDR1 is DFQATT, CDR2 SNEGSKA (reference sequence).

The V gene is TRBV7-2, the J gene TRBJ2-3; 8 bases map to TRBD2. V gave up 3 bases and J gave up 2 bases; unmatched junction bases: 7. The CDR3 length is 16 residues. Looked up from germline, CDR1 is SGHTA and CDR2 is FQGNSA. The CDR3, as DNA: TGTGCCAGCAGCTTTACGGGGGGGATCTACACAGATACGCAGTATTTT. Translating it yields CASSFTGGIYTDTQYF.

The chain uses TRBV7-8 and TRBJ2-1; D remains unclear. Germline V gives CDR1 SGHVS, CDR2 FQNEAQ. This CDR3 has 15 residues. V lost 3 bases and J 4 bases, leaving 13 bases between the germline ends. CDR3 region: CASSFRAPVYNEQFF. In nucleotides, the CDR3 is TGTGCCAGCAGCTTCAGAGCTCCGGTTTACAATGAGCAGTTCTTC.

The J gene is TRBJ2-2, the V gene TRBV4-2; TRBD1 matches at 7 bases. The CDR3 is 16 amino acids. Trimming took 0 bases from V and 3 from J; bases not matched to a gene: 4. The germline CDR1 and CDR2 sequences are LGHNA and YNFKEQ. The CDR3 is CASSQEGTVDTGELFF. The CDR3 DNA reads TGTGCCAGCAGCCAAGAGGGGACAGTCGACACCGGGGAGCTGTTTTTT.

This clonotype was detected a few times. The chain couples TRBV20-1 to TRBJ2-7; unclear D gene. Germline CDR1 is DFQATT and CDR2 is SNEGSKA (reference sequence). V shed 0 bases and J shed 2 bases, with 8 bases lying between them. The CDR3 runs 13 residues. The CDR3: CSARDPRAYEQYF. The CDR3 DNA is TGCAGTGCTAGAGATCCTCGGGCCTACGAGCAGTACTTC.

The gene calls are TRBV6-1 and TRBJ1-2; D unresolved. The V gene's germline CDR1 is MNHNS and CDR2 SASEGT. The CDR3 contains 10 residues. The ends were cut back, 10 bases at V and 3 bases at J, with 6 bases in the middle. CDR3 nucleotide sequence: TGTGCCATTACAGACTATGGCTACACCTTC. The encoded protein is CAITDYGYTF.